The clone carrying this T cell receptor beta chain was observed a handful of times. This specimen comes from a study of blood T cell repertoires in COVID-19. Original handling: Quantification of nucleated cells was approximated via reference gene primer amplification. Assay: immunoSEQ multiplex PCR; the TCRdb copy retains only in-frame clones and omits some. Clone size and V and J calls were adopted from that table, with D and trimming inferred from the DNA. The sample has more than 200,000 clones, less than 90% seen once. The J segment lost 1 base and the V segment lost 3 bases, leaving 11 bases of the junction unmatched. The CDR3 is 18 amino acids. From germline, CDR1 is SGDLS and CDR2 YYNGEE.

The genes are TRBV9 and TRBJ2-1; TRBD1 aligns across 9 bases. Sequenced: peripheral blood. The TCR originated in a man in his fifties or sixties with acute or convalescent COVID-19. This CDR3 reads CASSEGTGHIRSYNEQFF. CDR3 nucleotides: TGTGCCAGCAGCGAAGGGACAGGGCATATACGGTCCTACAATGAGCAGTTCTTC.